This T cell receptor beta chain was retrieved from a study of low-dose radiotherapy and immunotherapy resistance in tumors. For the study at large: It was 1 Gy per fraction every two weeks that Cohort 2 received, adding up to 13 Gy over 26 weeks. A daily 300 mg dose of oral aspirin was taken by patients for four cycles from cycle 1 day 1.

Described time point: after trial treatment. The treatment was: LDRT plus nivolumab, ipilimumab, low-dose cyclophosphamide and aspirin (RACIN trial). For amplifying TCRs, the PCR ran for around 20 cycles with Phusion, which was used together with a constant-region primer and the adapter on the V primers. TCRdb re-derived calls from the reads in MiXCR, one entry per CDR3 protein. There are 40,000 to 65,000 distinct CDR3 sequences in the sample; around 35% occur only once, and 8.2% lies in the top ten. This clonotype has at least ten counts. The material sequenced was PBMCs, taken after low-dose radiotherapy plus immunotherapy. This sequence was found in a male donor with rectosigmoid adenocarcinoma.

The CDR3 reads CASSPGAGTGELFF. In DNA form, the CDR3 reads TGCGCCAGCAGCCCGGGGGCGGGCACCGGGGAGCTGTTTTTT. This chain links TRBV5-1 with TRBJ2-2; D may be TRBD1 or TRBD2 (6 bases each). Germline loops: CDR1 SGHRS, CDR2 YFSETQ. The CDR3 consists of 14 residues. Trimming stripped 4 bases from V and 4 bases from J, with 11 bases between.